The sequence of this T cell receptor (beta chain) was determined in a study of blood T cells in healthy people across ages (dated by TCRdb to between 2014 and 2016). For context, the study as a whole: Template switching captured roughly one uniquely barcoded TCR beta cDNA molecule per two T cells in model experiments. Using deep sequencing normalized with unique cDNA molecular identifiers, the study measured how TCR beta repertoire diversity changes with age. Four age groups were formed from the donors: young (average 16 years), middle-aged (around 41), aged (under 70) and long-lived (less than 85). To avoid experimental bias, donors of different ages were distributed randomly across sequencing lanes. Two additional independent replicas of 1 million unique cDNA reads from the same blood draw were analyzed for two donors (one aged 18 to 29 and one aged 80 or older).

The CDR3, from cysteine to phenylalanine, totals 16 residues. Just CDR3 DNA is preserved here, 48 bases in frame from base 1. The junction carries 16 bases between V and J, which are trimmed by 5 bases and 0 bases respectively. CDR1 and CDR2 are drawn from the germline V gene: MNHEY, SVGEGT. Systemically healthy Caucasian individuals from Russia, around 39 in total and aged roughly 6 to 100 years, were included as donors. About 9.8 milliliters of peripheral blood were drawn from each donor into EDTA-treated Vacutainer tubes. Ficoll-Paque density-gradient centrifugation was used to isolate PBMCs, with at least 6 million per sample. Trizol reagent was used to extract total RNA from the PBMCs, yielding at least 6 micrograms per sample. The percentages of naive CD45RAhigh/CD27high T cells were determined by flow cytometry on a PBMC aliquot from every donor. Receptor libraries were prepared by 5' RACE. Sequencing relied on an Illumina HiSeq 2500. A second PCR of roughly 7 to 11 cycles was performed with a sample-barcoded 5' primer and a J-beta primer mix. A unique molecular identifier was introduced onto each TCR beta cDNA molecule by a template-switch 5' adaptor carrying 12 random nucleotides. At least 2.5 million CDR3-containing paired-end reads were obtained from each sample. First-strand cDNA synthesis was performed from all RNA using the Mint cDNA synthesis kit, with priming by a TRBC-specific oligonucleotide. After uracil-DNA glycosylase treatment, a first 18-cycle PCR used universal primers M1SS and BC2_uni_R on all cDNA. The published analysis was carried out like this. Each sample was normalized by randomly selecting 1 million high-quality reads, each carrying a distinct molecular identifier. Instead of being binned into consensus sequences, reads with shared molecular identifiers were discarded. MiTCR, with a Q25 quality threshold and the strictest error-elimination algorithm, was used for CDR3 identification, clonotype clustering and error correction. A nonparametric unseen species model using Euler transformation provided a lower-bound estimate of total TCR beta diversity. TCRdb reanalyzed the raw reads on its own, using fastp at Q25 for trimming and MiXCR for clone calling, and kept in-frame beta chains. Rows are combined by CDR3 protein, so each entry shows the most common genes and DNA. In this record, the V and J calls reflect TCRdb's handling and not the investigators' own analysis. This sample holds 1.2 million to 1.5 million distinct CDR3 sequences; roughly 64% were observed only once. The ten largest clonotypes hold about 6.7% of the sample.

What the authors observed across the whole study: Because the CMV infection status of the donors was unknown, age-related changes in expanded clonotypes may potentially have been confounded. The percentage of naive T cells measured by flow cytometry correlated strongly with observed TCR beta diversity. Estimates of total diversity based on one million sequenced T cells were considered lower bounds and underestimates. Compared with the aged group, more naive CD4+ T cells, fewer expanded clones and increased TCR diversity were shown by the long-lived group, suggesting age selection. Since profiling was done on bulk unsorted PBMCs, naive and antigen-experienced compartments could not be conclusively compared. As age increased, observed TCR beta diversity per million T cells dropped in a roughly linear way, and a significant reduction was already evident by age approximately 40.

Comments on this clonotype: Its target antigen remains unknown. No per-base quality is available; no much larger clone lies one base away.

The chain was built from TRBV6-2 or TRBV6-3 and TRBJ1-2; TRBD1 is a weak D gene call, 5 bases matching. The receptor was derived from a man aged 18 to 35 in good health. The sample consisted of blood. For the CDR3, the sequence is CASSDPGREANYGYTF. The sequenced DNA is TGTGCCAGCAGTGACCCGGGACGGGAAGCTAACTATGGCTACACCTTC.